The text below deals with one T cell receptor (beta chain). The V and J ends lost 7 bases and 6 bases respectively, with 15 bases between them. In germline, CDR1 is MNHEY, CDR2 SVGAGI. This CDR3 is built from 13 residues. This specimen comes from a study of cytomegalovirus exposure and HLA in healthy donors. 60 Vbeta and 13 Jbeta primers were used in PCR. The protocol was immunoSEQ multiplex PCR, while the TCRdb copy is restricted to in-frame clones and leaves out a portion. In the table there are approximately 240,000 clones, 75% to 85% of which are singletons. The clonotype originates from a woman aged 55 to 70 in good health and CMV-seropositive. The sequenced sample consisted of PBMCs. The chain joins TRBV6-5 to TRBJ1-1; D perhaps matches TRBD1 (5 bases). In DNA, the CDR3 is TGTGCCAGCACCAACGGGGGATTCCCTGAAGCTTTCTTT. This sequence encodes CASTNGGFPEAFF.